The 10 T cell receptor beta chains below come from one sample, sequenced in a study of T-cell reconstitution after alpha-beta-depleted transplantation in children (dated by TCRdb to 2016 to 2017). Per the publication, the treatment or condition label means: allogeneic hematopoietic cell transplantation with graft depleted of TCRalphabeta T cells and CD19 B cells. Library method: PCR. The sequencer listed for this sample is Illumina HiSeq 2500. Molecular barcoding was employed in the preparation of TCR libraries, with unique molecular identifiers being used to normalize TCRbeta repertoire quantification. TCRdb trimmed the raw reads at Q25, called clones with MiXCR and kept productive beta chains. A single entry per CDR3 protein holds the most common genes and DNA from its merged rows. Here the sample has 130,000 to 150,000 distinct CDR3 sequences; roughly 9% occur a single time. Of the sample, 15% to 20% falls within the top ten clones.

The sequencing used PBMCs, mostly from graft donor cells, collected 180 days after TCRalphabeta/CD19-depleted stem cell transplant. The receptor set was obtained from a female patient between 2 and 15 years old who had a stem cell transplant for congenital amegakaryocytic thrombocytopenia, so the T cells may come from the graft donor.

The chain's CDR3 is CSARALAGSYEQYF. CDR3 nucleotide sequence: TGCAGTGCTAGGGCACTAGCGGGAAGCTACGAGCAGTACTTC. The V and J genes are TRBV20-1 and TRBJ2-7; 10 bases line up with TRBD2. Germline CDR1 DFQATT, CDR2 SNEGSKA (reference sequence). With 3 bases clipped from V and 3 bases from J, the junction kept 5 bases outside the gene matches. This CDR3 contains 14 residues.

In this sample, this clonotype turned up many times. CDR3: CASSLGAMRAFF. CDR3 nucleotide sequence: TGTGCCAGCAGTCTAGGGGCAATGCGGGCTTTCTTT. V and J are TRBV12-3 or TRBV12-4 and TRBJ1-1, with D perhaps matching TRBD1 (5 bases). CDR3 size: 12 residues. V was trimmed by 5 bases and J by 11 bases, leaving 15 bases between them.

The chain is built from TRBV20-1 and TRBJ1-1; D is ambiguous. The CDR3 has 13 amino acids. V was shortened by 6 bases and J by 0 bases, with 11 bases between the two germline ends. Germline V gene sequence: CDR1 DFQATT, CDR2 SNEGSKA (reference sequence). The CDR3 DNA follows: TGCAGTGCAAAGAAGGGAGTGAACACTGAAGCTTTCTTT. This translates into CSAKKGVNTEAFF.

This clonotype was recorded a few times. The CDR3 loop is CASSLGGSQYEQYF. In nucleotides, the CDR3 is TGTGCCAGCAGCTTAGGTGGCTCGCAATACGAGCAGTACTTC. V and J are TRBV7-2 and TRBJ2-7; D ambiguous. Per the germline V gene, CDR1 is SGHTA and CDR2 is FQGNSA. Trimming removed 1 base at V and 4 bases at J, with 11 bases between. This CDR3 contains 14 residues. The complete variable domain, with remaining parts taken from reference TRBV7-2 and TRBJ2-7, reads GAGVSQSPSNKVTEKGKDVELRCDPISGHTALYWYRQSLGQGLEFLIYFQGNSAPDKSGLPSDRFSAERTGGSVSTLTIQRTQQEDSAVYLCASSLGGSQYEQYFGPGTRLTVT.

This clonotype was seen ten or more times. This rearrangement joins TRBV19 to TRBJ1-2; D remains unclear. The germline CDR1 and CDR2 sequences are LNHDA and SQIVND (reference sequence). The CDR3 runs 13 residues. V lost 5 bases, J lost 0 bases, and 7 bases lay in between. The CDR3 DNA sequence: TGTGCCAGTAGTCGGGGAGCTAACTATGGCTACACCTTC. It codes for CASSRGANYGYTF. Full variable domain (remainder filled in from reference TRBV19 and TRBJ1-2): DGGITQSPKYLFRKEGQNVTLSCEQNLNHDAMYWYRQDPGQGLRLIYYSQIVNDFQKGDIAEGYSVSREKKESFPLTVTSAQKNPTAFYLCASSRGANYGYTFGSGTRLTVV.

At least ten counts were recorded for this clonotype. V gene TRBV19 combines with J gene TRBJ1-5; 7 bases agree with TRBD1. V lost 4 bases, J lost 0 bases, and 3 bases stayed unmatched. The CDR3 runs 15 residues. Germline lookup yields CDR1 LNHDA and CDR2 SQIVND (reference sequence). The CDR3, as DNA: TGTGCCAGTAGTACGACAGGGAATAGCAATCAGCCCCAGCATTTT. Translating gives CASSTTGNSNQPQHF.

This clonotype occurred a few times. The CDR3 coding sequence is TGTGCCAGCAGCTACCGCGGACAGGGTAACAATGAGCAGTTCTTC. This translates into CASSYRGQGNNEQFF. This sequence joins TRBV5-5 and TRBJ2-1; 8 nucleotides match TRBD1. The CDR3 totals 15 residues. J lost 5 bases, V lost 3 bases, and 7 bases had no gene match. Per the germline V gene, CDR1 is SGHKS and CDR2 is YYEKEE (reference sequence).

V gene TRBV6-1 combines with J gene TRBJ1-1; D call uncertain. There are 13 residues in the CDR3. Trimming left V 1 base short and J 4 bases short, with 7 bases between. CDR1 MNHNS and CDR2 SASEGT come from the germline V gene. The CDR3 region is CASSEGVPTEAFF. DNA of the CDR3: TGTGCCAGCAGTGAAGGCGTGCCCACTGAAGCTTTCTTT.

This clonotype has ten or more counts. The rearrangement joins TRBV20-1 to TRBJ2-2; no definite D call. CDR3 size: 13 residues. Germline values: CDR1 DFQATT, CDR2 SNEGSKA (reference sequence). Trimming shortened V by 2 bases and J by 3 bases, and 7 bases separated the two germline ends. CDR3 sequence: CSARRQYTGELFF. The CDR3 coding sequence is TGCAGTGCTAGAAGGCAGTACACCGGGGAGCTGTTTTTT.

As concerns this clonotype: A read error may explain this, as a much larger clone is one base away. The chain is built from TRBV12-3 or TRBV12-4 and TRBJ1-4; D ambiguous. The CDR3 totals 13 residues. The V gene lost 6 bases and the J gene lost 10 bases, with 15 bases spanning the gap. The CDR3 bases are TGTGCCAGCAGCCCCTTTAGAGCGGCAAAACTGTTTTTT. Its translation: CASSPFRAAKLFF.